The 14 T cell receptor beta chains listed next were all sequenced from one sample in a study of cytomegalovirus exposure and HLA in healthy donors (TCRdb year 2017). The library came from the immunoSEQ multiplex PCR assay. TCRdb took over this immuneACCESS table, retaining in-frame rearrangements with V and J assigned. Such tables are incomplete; in checked studies, under half of the missing clones stem from an unresolved V gene, and the remainder is unexplained. In this sample the table shows over 150,000 clones, 85% to 90% of which occur a single time. 5% to 7% of the sample belongs to the ten largest clones. Source material: PBMCs. Receptors originate from a woman aged 25 to 45 in good health and CMV-seronegative.

V usage is TRBV12-5 and J usage is TRBJ2-7, with 8 bases identical to TRBD1. Germline assignment: CDR1 LGHNT and CDR2 FRNRAP. The CDR3 length is 13 residues. Trimming at V came to 6 bases and at J to 4 bases, leaving 5 bases not matched to a gene. In nucleotides, the CDR3 is TGTGCTAGTGGGGGGACAGGAGCTTACGAGCAGTACTTC. Its translation: CASGGTGAYEQYF.

This sequence joins TRBV5-6 and TRBJ2-4; TRBD1 aligns across 9 bases. This CDR3 comprises 15 residues. V trimming: 1 base; J trimming: 8 bases; junction bases outside the gene matches: 7. Germline CDR1 reads SGHDT; CDR2 reads YYEEEE. The CDR3 region is CASSLTGTGIYIQYF. CDR3 bases: TGTGCCAGCAGCTTGACCGGGACAGGGATATACATTCAGTACTTC. Full variable domain (rest looked up from reference TRBV5-6 and TRBJ2-4): DAGVTQSPTHLIKTRGQQVTLRCSPKSGHDTVSWYQQALGQGPQFIFQYYEEEERQRGNFPDRFSGHQFPNYSSELNVNALLLGDSALYLCASSLTGTGIYIQYFGAGTRLSVL.

This sequence joins TRBV19 and TRBJ2-7; 8 bases line up with TRBD2. CDR3 length equals 17 residues. Germline V gives CDR1 LNHDA, CDR2 SQIVND (reference sequence). Germline trimming cut 5 bases from V and 1 base from J; bases unmatched to any gene: 13. The CDR3 sequence is CASSLRGLAGASYEQYF. As DNA, the CDR3 is TGTGCCAGTAGTCTCCGAGGACTAGCCGGGGCGTCCTACGAGCAGTACTTC.

This clone was counted between two and nine times. V and J are TRBV29-1 and TRBJ2-6; D possibly corresponds to TRBD2 (6 bases). The CDR3 length is 14 residues. CDR1 and CDR2 (germline): SQVTM, ANQGSEA. V was shortened by 3 bases and J by 1 base, with 7 bases between the two germline ends. DNA for the CDR3: TGCAGCGTTGATCGGGGGTCTGGGGCCAACGTCCTGACTTTC. Encoded protein: CSVDRGSGANVLTF. The full variable domain, in which reference TRBV29-1 and TRBJ2-6 provide the parts outside the CDR3, is SAVISQKPSRDICQRGTSLTIQCQVDSQVTMMFWYRQQPGQSLTLIATANQGSEATYESGFVIDKFPISRPNLTFSTLTVSNMSPEDSSIYLCSVDRGSGANVLTFGAGSRLTVL.

The chain employs TRBV6-5 and TRBJ2-3; no clear D. V was clipped by 4 bases and J by 6 bases, with 14 bases between them. Germline V lookup: CDR1 MNHEY, CDR2 SVGAGI. The CDR3 consists of 14 residues. Here the CDR3 DNA reads TGTGCCAGCAGTTTTTCGGCAAGCTTGGATACGCAGTATTTT. This translates into CASSFSASLDTQYF.

The rearrangement links TRBV5-1 to TRBJ1-2; 7 nucleotides agree with TRBD1. CDR1 is SGHRS, CDR2 YFSETQ, per germline. After removal of 1 base from V and 0 bases from J, the junction contained 3 bases not matched to a gene. There are 15 residues in the CDR3. The CDR3 is CASSLQGDSNYGYTF. DNA of the CDR3: TGCGCCAGCAGCTTGCAGGGGGATTCTAACTATGGCTACACCTTC.

This chain uses TRBV4-3 with TRBJ2-1, with D possibly being TRBD1 or TRBD2 (6 bases each). The germline V gene encodes CDR1 LGHNA and CDR2 YSLEER. The CDR3 has 14 amino acids. Trimming took off 0 bases at V and 9 bases at J, with 12 bases between the two ends. DNA for the CDR3: TGCGCCAGCAGCCAAGAGAGCAGGGGAGGTGAGCAGTTCTTC. It translates to CASSQESRGGEQFF.

The V and J genes are TRBV19 and TRBJ2-2; possibly TRBD1 for D (5 bases). In germline, CDR1 is LNHDA, CDR2 SQIVND (reference sequence). Trimming took off 0 bases at V and 6 bases at J, with 14 bases between the two ends. This CDR3 is built from 16 residues. The CDR3 reads CASSIDFAGRPGELFF. Here the CDR3 DNA reads TGTGCCAGTAGTATAGATTTTGCAGGGCGGCCCGGGGAGCTGTTTTTT.

This sequence joins TRBV11-1 and TRBJ2-3; D is ambiguous. The ends were cut back, 2 bases at V and 8 bases at J, with 20 bases in the middle. This CDR3 is 16 amino acids long. Germline values: CDR1 SGHAT, CDR2 FQDESV (reference sequence). CDR3 sequence: CASSLFGSYGRATQYF. The CDR3 coding sequence is TGTGCCAGCAGCTTATTCGGAAGCTACGGTCGTGCTACGCAGTATTTT.

The rearrangement joins TRBV4-3 to TRBJ1-1; the D gene is possibly TRBD1 (5 bases). Trimming shortened V by 2 bases and J by 7 bases, and 17 bases separated the two germline ends. CDR1 and CDR2 from the germline V gene are LGHNA and YSLEER. This CDR3 has 15 residues. The CDR3 loop reads CASSQRTSLMSEAFF. The DNA of the CDR3 is TGCGCCAGCAGCCAACGGACATCGTTAATGAGTGAAGCTTTCTTT.

This chain links TRBV7-2 with TRBJ2-1, with a possible D match to TRBD1 (6 bases). The germline CDR1 and CDR2 sequences are SGHTA and FQGNSA. The CDR3 totals 16 residues. The ends were cut back, 0 bases at V and 6 bases at J, with 15 bases in the middle. CDR3: CASSLAPGVFGNEQFF. In nucleotides, the CDR3 is TGTGCCAGCAGCTTAGCCCCAGGGGTATTCGGCAATGAGCAGTTCTTC. The whole variable domain, remainder taken from reference TRBV7-2 and TRBJ2-1, is GAGVSQSPSNKVTEKGKDVELRCDPISGHTALYWYRQSLGQGLEFLIYFQGNSAPDKSGLPSDRFSAERTGGSVSTLTIQRTQQEDSAVYLCASSLAPGVFGNEQFFGPGTRLTVL.

Written as DNA, the CDR3 is TGTGCCAGCAGCTTGTATCGGGGGGAGGTGAACACTGAAGCTTTCTTT. Amino acid sequence: CASSLYRGEVNTEAFF. This chain joins TRBV5-4 and TRBJ1-1; a possible D gene is TRBD1 (5 bases). The CDR3 sequence is 16 residues long. Per germline, CDR1 SGHNT and CDR2 YYREEE (reference sequence). Between the trimmed V and J ends, which lost 1 base and 0 bases, there was a span of 13 bases.

The rearrangement joins TRBV27 to TRBJ1-4; D gene unclear. Trimming pared 4 bases from V and 5 bases from J, leaving 5 bases between. The CDR3 contains 12 residues. Germline lookup yields CDR1 MNHEY and CDR2 SMNVEV (reference sequence). The CDR3 reads CASSSTNEKLFF. The CDR3 DNA reads as TGTGCCAGCAGTTCCACGAATGAAAAACTGTTTTTT.

The chain links TRBV27 to TRBJ2-1, with TRBD2 identical over 9 bases. Germline V gives CDR1 MNHEY, CDR2 SMNVEV (reference sequence). CDR3 length: 15 residues. V lost 5 bases, J lost 4 bases, and 6 bases stayed unmatched. The CDR3 protein is CASSPLAGRYNEQFF. The CDR3 bases are TGTGCCAGCAGTCCCCTAGCGGGGCGTTACAATGAGCAGTTCTTC.